This entry describes one TCR beta chain. The antigen remains undetermined. Clones were sequenced by immunoSEQ multiplex PCR, and TCRdb holds only the in-frame ones, with some missing. The table includes approximately 2,200,000 clones, under 95% detected once. Terminally differentiated effector memory CD45RA+ cells were excluded from the naive CD8 cells, which were CD45RO-negative and positively selected for CCR7. The data derive from a study of shared clonotypes between healthy human individuals. Study-wide results and caveats: What naive subsets generally showed was a larger estimated richness than memory subsets showed. Generation of non-shared clonotypes was less probable than generation of clonotypes shared by all four donors. It was anticipated that sequencing depth would influence how many clonotypes donors shared.

The source is a man aged 18 to 30 in good health. Some clones in this sample may be carry-over from other donors' samples. The sequenced material came from naive CD8+ T cells from PBMCs.

This CDR3 is CASSLGYRNTEAFF. The CDR3 bases are TGTGCCAGCAGCTTAGGTTACAGGAATACTGAAGCTTTCTTT. J is TRBJ1-1 and V is TRBV7-9; tentatively, D is TRBD1 (5 bases). The CDR3 spans 14 residues. CDR1 SEHNR and CDR2 FQNEAQ come from the germline V gene (reference sequence). The V and J ends lost 1 base and 5 bases respectively, with 11 bases between them.